The 27 T cell receptor beta chains listed next were all sequenced from one sample in a study of vaccination and CD4 T cells after COVID-19. Once obtained from cultured CD4+ T cells, the DNA was sequenced using the Oncomine TCR Beta short-read assay. TCRdb reprocessed the PCR reads via MiXCR and lists one record per CDR3 protein. Among 10,000 to 12,000 distinct CDR3 sequences listed, just under 75% were seen once. These receptors' antigens are unknown. The treatment here: roughly ten-day PBMC culture with coronavirus spike peptide pools or control peptides (ViraFEST assay). Sequenced sample: CD4+ T cells from blood, cultured in vitro. These receptors originate from a human donor who had recovered from COVID-19.

This chain uses TRBV7-8 with TRBJ1-4; TRBD1 might be the D (5 bases). Germline lookup yields CDR1 SGHVS and CDR2 FQNEAQ. CDR3 length: 17 residues. Trimming shortened V by 1 base and J by 8 bases, and 20 bases separated the two germline ends. DNA for the CDR3: TGTGCCAGCAGCTTAGGCTTGATGGCGGCGGGGGGGGAAAAACTGTTTTTT. Its protein product is CASSLGLMAAGGEKLFF.

V is TRBV28 and J is TRBJ1-5; perhaps TRBD1 as D (6 bases). CDR3 length equals 15 residues. CDR1 is MDHEN and CDR2 is SYDVKM in the germline V gene. Trimming took off 6 bases at V and 4 bases at J, with 16 bases between the two ends. The CDR3 here is CASRTQGSRNQPQHF. CDR3 in DNA: TGTGCCAGCAGGACACAGGGATCCCGGAATCAGCCCCAGCATTTT.

The J gene is TRBJ1-2, the V gene TRBV20-1; TRBD1 agrees at 8 bases. The CDR3 is made up of 13 amino acids. V shed 6 bases and J 4 bases; nucleotides not matched to a gene: 7. Germline V gene sequence: CDR1 DFQATT, CDR2 SNEGSKA (reference sequence). The CDR3 DNA sequence: TGCAGTGCCAAGGGACAGGTTCCCTATGGCTACACCTTC. It is translated as CSAKGQVPYGYTF.

The chain links TRBV24-1 to TRBJ1-1, with 7 bases aligning to TRBD1. This CDR3 contains 13 residues. Germline V gene lookup returns CDR1 KGHDR and CDR2 SFDVKD. V dropped 4 bases and J dropped 4; count of bases not matched to a gene: 2. The CDR3 nucleotides are TGTGCCACCAGTGAGACAGGGAGCACTGAAGCTTTCTTT. Translating it yields CATSETGSTEAFF.

This clonotype is a singleton in its sample. The rearrangement links TRBV10-3 to TRBJ2-3, with 10 bases that match TRBD2. The CDR3 runs 16 residues. Germline V lookup: CDR1 ENHRY, CDR2 SYGVKD. V gave up 6 bases and J gave up 3 bases; unmatched junction bases: 9. This CDR3 is CAIRRTSGYGTDTQYF. CDR3 bases: TGTGCCATCAGGCGGACTAGCGGTTATGGGACAGATACGCAGTATTTT.

The chain has TRBV28 and TRBJ1-1; possibly TRBD1 for D (5 bases). The CDR3 covers 14 residues. Trimming took off 6 bases at V and 11 bases at J, with 22 bases between the two ends. Germline lookup yields CDR1 MDHEN and CDR2 SYDVKM. The CDR3 DNA follows: TGTGCCAGCAGCCGAACCCTGACAGTGTATGCGGCTTTCTTT. This codes for CASSRTLTVYAAFF.

The chain has TRBV7-9 and TRBJ1-5, with 9 nucleotides matching TRBD1. V trimming: 0 bases; J trimming: 6 bases; junction bases outside the gene matches: 6. Per the germline V gene, CDR1 is SEHNR and CDR2 is FQNEAQ (reference sequence). The CDR3 extends over 16 amino acids. The DNA of the CDR3 is TGTGCCAGCAGCTTAGCGGGGGACAGGGTGGGTCAGCCCCAGCATTTT. The encoded protein is CASSLAGDRVGQPQHF.

This clonotype was seen a handful of times. The chain is built from TRBV19 and TRBJ1-2; no clear D gene. This CDR3 has 14 residues. V shed 3 bases and J shed 0 bases, with 8 bases lying between them. Germline CDR1 and CDR2: LNHDA and SQIVND (reference sequence). CDR3 DNA sequence: TGTGCCAGTAGTATCATTGGAACTAACTATGGCTACACCTTC. It yields the protein CASSIIGTNYGYTF.

V usage is TRBV7-2 and J usage is TRBJ1-2; D not resolved. V was cut by 1 base and J by 3 bases, with 6 bases left in between. Germline V CDR1 and CDR2: SGHTA, FQGNSA. The CDR3 is 13 residues long. This CDR3 reads CASSLEVDYGYTF. The CDR3 bases are TGTGCCAGCAGCTTAGAAGTCGACTATGGCTACACCTTC.

This sequence joins TRBV19 and TRBJ1-2; weak D call: TRBD1 (5 bases). The CDR3 is made up of 13 amino acids. The ends were cut back, 4 bases at V and 4 bases at J, with 10 bases in the middle. In germline, CDR1 is LNHDA, CDR2 SQIVND (reference sequence). CDR3 amino acids: CASSTRQSYGYTF. CDR3 bases: TGTGCCAGTAGTACCCGACAGAGCTATGGCTACACCTTC.

J is TRBJ2-1 and V is TRBV19; TRBD2 agrees at 10 bases. V gave up 7 bases and J gave up 5 bases; unmatched junction bases: 8. The CDR3 extends over 15 amino acids. Germline assignment: CDR1 LNHDA and CDR2 SQIVND (reference sequence). CDR3 sequence (DNA): TGTGCCAGTACCGTAAGCGGGAGGGCGAACAATGAGCAGTTCTTC. This translates into CASTVSGRANNEQFF.

The CDR3 DNA reads as TGCGCCAGCAGCTATGGCCAAGAGACCCAGTACTTC. As protein: CASSYGQETQYF. This rearrangement joins TRBV5-1 to TRBJ2-5; D unclear. Germline lookup yields CDR1 SGHRS and CDR2 YFSETQ. V lost 3 bases and J lost 1, with 4 bases in between. The length of the CDR3 is 12 residues.

This clonotype is medium-sized (0.01 to 0.1%) by share. J is TRBJ2-3 and V is TRBV10-3, with 7 bases matching TRBD2. J lost 4 bases, V lost 2 bases, and 9 bases had no gene match. The CDR3 contains 16 residues. The germline gives CDR1 ENHRY, CDR2 SYGVKD. The CDR3 DNA reads as TGTGCCATCAGTGAGGTCTTTGCGGGAGTCCCAGATACGCAGTATTTT. Protein: CAISEVFAGVPDTQYF.

The J gene is TRBJ2-3, the V gene TRBV7-9, with D perhaps matching TRBD2 (7 bases). Germline V CDR1 and CDR2: SEHNR, FQNEAQ (reference sequence). The CDR3 extends over 16 amino acids. The V end was cut by 5 bases, the J end by 1 base, with 16 bases between. The CDR3 reads CASSPWGGRGTDTQYF. The CDR3 nucleotides read TGTGCCAGCAGCCCCTGGGGGGGGCGGGGCACAGATACGCAGTATTTT.

This clonotype has more than one count but fewer than ten. CDR3 residues: CATRSRQFTDTQYF. CDR3 nucleotides: TGTGCCACCAGGAGTAGGCAATTCACAGATACGCAGTATTTT. The chain is built from TRBV15 and TRBJ2-3; D gene ambiguous. The CDR3 is 14 amino acids. Per germline, CDR1 LNHNV and CDR2 YYDKDF (reference sequence). Trimming took off 6 bases at V and 2 bases at J, with 12 bases between the two ends.

This clonotype was found once. The chain employs TRBV7-9 and TRBJ1-6, with no clear D. CDR1 is SEHNR and CDR2 is FQNEAQ in the germline V gene (reference sequence). The CDR3 spans 14 residues. Trimming removed 1 base at V and 3 bases at J, with 4 bases between. The CDR3 loop reads CASSLGNYNSPLHF. The CDR3 DNA reads TGTGCCAGCAGCTTAGGAAACTATAATTCACCCCTCCACTTT.

The V call is TRBV28, the J call TRBJ1-5; maybe TRBD1 (5 bases). The CDR3 contains 18 residues. V was clipped by 4 bases and J by 2 bases, with 21 bases between them. Germline assignment: CDR1 MDHEN and CDR2 SYDVKM. CDR3 DNA sequence: TGTGCCAGCAGTTCATCAGGGAGTAGAAAAGTGCGCAATCAGCCCCAGCATTTT. As protein: CASSSSGSRKVRNQPQHF.

CDR3 sequence: CSAHFRGSGYTF. The CDR3 coding sequence is TGCAGTGCCCATTTTAGGGGGTCTGGCTACACCTTC. V is TRBV20-1 and J is TRBJ1-2, with D possibly being TRBD1 (6 bases). Between the trimmed V and J ends, which lost 6 bases and 7 bases, there was a span of 15 bases. Germline V CDR1 and CDR2: DFQATT, SNEGSKA (reference sequence). The CDR3 runs 12 residues.

The V gene is TRBV7-2, the J gene TRBJ1-2; the D is unclear. The V and J ends lost 7 bases and 8 bases respectively, with 20 bases between them. This CDR3 has 14 residues. Germline V gene data show CDR1 as SGHTA and CDR2 as FQGNSA. CDR3 nucleotide sequence: TGTGCCAGCACCCCGGACCGGCAAGTTACGGGCTACACCTTC. As protein: CASTPDRQVTGYTF.

A few counts support this clonotype. The chain is built from TRBV6-1 and TRBJ1-2; 11 positions match TRBD1. V was clipped by 5 bases and J by 3 bases; unmatched bases: 8. Germline V gene sequence: CDR1 MNHNS, CDR2 SASEGT. The CDR3 extends over 16 amino acids. CDR3 residues: CASSPRGGQGDYGYTF. CDR3 sequence (DNA): TGTGCCAGCAGTCCCCGGGGGGGACAGGGGGACTATGGCTACACCTTC.

V and J are TRBV10-3 and TRBJ2-1; 8 positions agree with TRBD1. Germline loops: CDR1 ENHRY, CDR2 SYGVKD. The CDR3 has 15 amino acids. Losses at the gene ends were 1 base for V and 7 bases for J; bases not matched to a gene: 6. The CDR3: CAISEYDRGRNEQFF. The CDR3 DNA reads TGTGCCATCAGTGAGTACGACAGGGGTCGGAATGAGCAGTTCTTC.

The CDR3 nucleotides read TGTGCCAGTAGTATAGGCCAGGGGCACACTGAAGCTTTCTTT. Translating gives CASSIGQGHTEAFF. V usage is TRBV19 and J usage is TRBJ1-1, with D perhaps TRBD1 (6 bases). The CDR3 consists of 14 residues. V was shortened by 1 base and J by 3 bases, with 9 bases between the two germline ends. Germline loops: CDR1 LNHDA, CDR2 SQIVND (reference sequence).

In this sample, this clonotype turned up once. The chain recombines TRBV19 with TRBJ1-1; 10 positions agree with TRBD1. Trimming cost V 3 bases and J 5 bases; bases outside gene matches: 9. The CDR3 is 16 residues long. Germline V gives CDR1 LNHDA, CDR2 SQIVND (reference sequence). CDR3 sequence (DNA): TGTGCCAGTAGTATTGGGAGACAGGGGGCGGAGACTGAAGCTTTCTTT. Amino acid sequence: CASSIGRQGAETEAFF.

A single count supports this clonotype. The rearrangement uses TRBV28 and TRBJ1-1, with 8 bases that match TRBD1. The CDR3 runs to 14 residues. Germline CDR1 is MDHEN and CDR2 is SYDVKM. V lost 6 bases, J lost 3 bases, and 6 bases stayed unmatched. The CDR3 sequence is CASSKGTGYTEAFF. The CDR3 DNA follows: TGTGCCAGCAGCAAGGGGACAGGCTACACTGAAGCTTTCTTT. The whole variable domain, remainder taken from reference TRBV28 and TRBJ1-1, is DVKVTQSSRYLVKRTGEKVFLECVQDMDHENMFWYRQDPGLGLRLIYFSYDVKMKEKGDIPEGYSVSREKKERFSLILESASTNQTSMYLCASSKGTGYTEAFFGQGTRLTVV.

The sample holds one count of this clonotype. The rearrangement uses TRBV19 and TRBJ1-5; D uncertain. Trimming removed 3 bases at V and 11 bases at J, with 11 bases between. This CDR3 is 12 amino acids long. CDR1 is LNHDA, CDR2 SQIVND, per germline (reference sequence). CDR3: CASSIRTAAQHF. In DNA, the CDR3 is TGTGCCAGTAGTATTCGAACAGCGGCCCAGCATTTT.

This clonotype was picked up a small number of times. This rearrangement joins TRBV24-1 to TRBJ2-7, with no clear D. The CDR3 is made up of 15 amino acids. Germline CDR1 reads KGHDR; CDR2 reads SFDVKD. V lost 4 bases to trimming and J lost 3 bases, with 15 bases between them. The CDR3 bases are TGTGCCACCAGTGACCCCCGCAGTGTTAGCTACGAGCAGTACTTC. The encoded protein is CATSDPRSVSYEQYF.

This chain uses TRBV19 with TRBJ1-2; TRBD1 matches at 7 bases. V shed 9 bases and J 0 bases; nucleotides not matched to a gene: 7. The CDR3 consists of 14 residues. Germline V gene lookup returns CDR1 LNHDA and CDR2 SQIVND (reference sequence). CDR3 sequence (DNA): TGTGCCAGCGTTAGACAGGGAACTAACTATGGCTACACCTTC. Translation gives CASVRQGTNYGYTF.